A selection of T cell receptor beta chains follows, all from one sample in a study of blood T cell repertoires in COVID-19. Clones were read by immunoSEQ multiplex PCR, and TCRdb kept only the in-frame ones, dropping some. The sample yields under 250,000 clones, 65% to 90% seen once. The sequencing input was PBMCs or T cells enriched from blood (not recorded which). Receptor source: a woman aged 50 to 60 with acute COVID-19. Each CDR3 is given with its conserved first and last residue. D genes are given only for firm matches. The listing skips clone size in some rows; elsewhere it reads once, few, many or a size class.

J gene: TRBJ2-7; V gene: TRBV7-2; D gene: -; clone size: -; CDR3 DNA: TGTGCCAGCAGCGCTAGCGCATACTACGAGCAGTACTTC; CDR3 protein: CASSASAYYEQYF
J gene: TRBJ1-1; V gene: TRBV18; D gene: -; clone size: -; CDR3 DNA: TGTGCCAGCTCACCGCTTTCCACAGGGTCGAGTGTGAACACTGAAGCTTTCTTT; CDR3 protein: CASSPLSTGSSVNTEAFF
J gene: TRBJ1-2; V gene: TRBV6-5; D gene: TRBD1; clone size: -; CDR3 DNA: TGTGCCAGCTCGGCCAGGGGGGCGGGCTACACCTTC; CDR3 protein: CASSARGAGYTF
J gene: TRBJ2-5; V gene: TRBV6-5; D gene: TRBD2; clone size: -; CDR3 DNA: TGTGCCAGCAGTCGGACTAGCGGGAGCCCAGAGACCCAGTACTTC; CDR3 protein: CASSRTSGSPETQYF
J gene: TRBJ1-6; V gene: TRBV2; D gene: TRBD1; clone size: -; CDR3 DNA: TGTGCCAGCAGGGGACAGTCTCCGGATTCACCCCTCCACTTT; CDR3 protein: CASRGQSPDSPLHF
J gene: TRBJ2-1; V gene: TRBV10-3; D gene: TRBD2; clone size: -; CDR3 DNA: TGTGCCATCAGTGAGTCGGTACTAGCGGCCTCCAATGAGCAGTTCTTC; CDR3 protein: CAISESVLAASNEQFF
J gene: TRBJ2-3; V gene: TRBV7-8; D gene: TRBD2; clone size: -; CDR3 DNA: TGTGCCAGCAGGCGACTAGCGGGGGGCCTACTTGATACGCAGTATTTT; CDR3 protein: CASRRLAGGLLDTQYF
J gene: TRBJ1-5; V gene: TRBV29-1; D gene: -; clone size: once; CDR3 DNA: TGCAGCGCAGGGACTCCCAATCAGCCCCAGCATTTT; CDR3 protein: CSAGTPNQPQHF
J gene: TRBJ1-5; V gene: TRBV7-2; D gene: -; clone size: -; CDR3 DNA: TGTGCCAGCAGCCCGGGACTCAGGCCGAATCAGCCCCAGCATTTT; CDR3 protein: CASSPGLRPNQPQHF
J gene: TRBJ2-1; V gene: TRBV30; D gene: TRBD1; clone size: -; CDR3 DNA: TGTGCCTGGACGGTACTCCCGGGACAGGTGAAGTACAATGAGCAGTTCTTC; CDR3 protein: CAWTVLPGQVKYNEQFF
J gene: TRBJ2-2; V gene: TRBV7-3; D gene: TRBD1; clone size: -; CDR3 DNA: TGTGCCAGCAGCCCACAGGGGGTGATTAGCACAGGGGAGCTGTTTTTT; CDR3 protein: CASSPQGVISTGELFF
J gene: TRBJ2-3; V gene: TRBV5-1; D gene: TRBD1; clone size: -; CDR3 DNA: TGCGCCAGCAGCGGGCGGACAGGGGGCGCAGATACGCAGTATTTT; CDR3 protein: CASSGRTGGADTQYF
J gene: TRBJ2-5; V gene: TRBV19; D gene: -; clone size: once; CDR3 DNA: TGTGCCAGTAGTATAACGAGGAATCAAGAGACCCAGTACTTC; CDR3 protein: CASSITRNQETQYF
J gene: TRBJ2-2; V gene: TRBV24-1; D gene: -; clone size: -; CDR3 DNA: TGTGCCACCAGTGATTTCGGGGGGCCGAACACCGGGGAGCTGTTTTTT; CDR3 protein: CATSDFGGPNTGELFF